This entry lists 20 T cell receptor beta chains sequenced from one sample in a study of shared clonotypes between healthy human individuals. Some clones are missing from TCRdb's copy, which holds only in-frame ones; the method was immunoSEQ multiplex PCR. Seen here are some 2,000,000 clones, 85% to 95% observed once, and the top ten hold 0.1% to 0.15%. The sequenced sample consisted of naive CD4+ T cells sorted from blood. The sample's subset: CD45RA+ positively selected. Receptor source: a man aged 18 to 30 in good health.

DNA of the CDR3: TGTGCCAGCAGCCCGACCCTAGAGGGCATCCGCAACTATGGCTACACCTTC. It specifies CASSPTLEGIRNYGYTF. J is TRBJ1-2 and V is TRBV28; D remains ambiguous. CDR1 is MDHEN, CDR2 SYDVKM, per germline. V lost 6 bases, J lost 2 bases, and 22 bases lay in between. The CDR3 spans 17 residues.

The genes are TRBV5-8 and TRBJ2-4, with D perhaps being TRBD1 or TRBD2 (6 bases each). The length of the CDR3 is 15 residues. Deletions cut 0 bases from V and 5 bases from J, with 12 bases between. CDR1 and CDR2 (germline): SGHTS, YDEGEE. The DNA of the CDR3 is TGTGCCAGCAGCTTGGTGGGGGGCCTCGAAAACATTCAGTACTTC. Translated: CASSLVGGLENIQYF. Using reference TRBV5-8 and TRBJ2-4 for the parts outside the CDR3, the full variable domain is EAGVTQSPTHLIKTRGQQATLRCSPISGHTSVYWYQQALGLGLQFLLWYDEGEERNRGNFPPRFSGRQFPNYSSELNVNALELEDSALYLCASSLVGGLENIQYFGAGTRLSVL.

The chain has TRBV15 and TRBJ1-5; 8 bases are a match to TRBD1. J was trimmed by 9 bases and V by 0 bases; bases with no gene match: 10. Germline V lookup: CDR1 LNHNV, CDR2 YYDKDF (reference sequence). This CDR3 has 16 residues. CDR3 in DNA: TGTGCCACCAGCAGAGATAAGGCAGGGGGCGCCTGGCCCCAGCATTTT. Amino acids: CATSRDKAGGAWPQHF.

The genes are TRBV6-1 and TRBJ1-5; D gene uncertain. The CDR3 spans 14 residues. Trimming left V 1 base short and J 3 bases short, with 7 bases between. Germline V gene sequence: CDR1 MNHNS, CDR2 SASEGT. DNA for the CDR3: TGTGCCAGCAGTGAAGTGGGCCTCAATCAGCCCCAGCATTTT. As protein: CASSEVGLNQPQHF.

V is TRBV10-1 and J is TRBJ1-4, with unresolved D. Germline CDR1 WNHNN, CDR2 SYGVQD (reference sequence). The CDR3 sequence is 15 residues long. V was shortened by 2 bases and J by 3 bases, with 10 bases between the two germline ends. CDR3 sequence (DNA): TGCGCCAGCAGTGAGGCCAACCGGGCTAATGAAAAACTGTTTTTT. It encodes CASSEANRANEKLFF.

With regard to this clone: The same CDR3 is also encoded by other DNA sequences in this sample. The chain is built from TRBV6-5 and TRBJ2-2, with no clear D. Germline CDR1 MNHEY, CDR2 SVGAGI. This CDR3 spans 12 amino acids. V shed 6 bases and J shed 2 bases, with 4 bases lying between them. The CDR3 region has the DNA TGTGCCAGCAGGCTCAACACCGGGGAGCTGTTTTTT. This gives the protein CASRLNTGELFF.

V and J are TRBV10-3 and TRBJ2-7; D not resolved. The CDR3 is made up of 13 amino acids. Germline V gene sequence: CDR1 ENHRY, CDR2 SYGVKD. Trimming stripped 6 bases from V and 3 bases from J, with 12 bases between. The CDR3: CAISDSQVYEQYF. The DNA of the CDR3 is TGTGCCATCAGCGATTCTCAGGTCTACGAGCAGTACTTC.

A word on this clone: Other nucleotide sequences from this sample produce the same CDR3. The J gene is TRBJ1-1, the V gene TRBV29-1; D is uncertain. V was pared by 4 bases and J by 0 bases, with 6 bases between. From germline, CDR1 is SQVTM and CDR2 ANQGSEA. The CDR3 contains 12 residues. CDR3 nucleotides: TGCAGCGTTGGAGGAATGAACACTGAAGCTTTCTTT. This sequence encodes CSVGGMNTEAFF. The whole variable domain, remainder taken from reference TRBV29-1 and TRBJ1-1, is SAVISQKPSRDICQRGTSLTIQCQVDSQVTMMFWYRQQPGQSLTLIATANQGSEATYESGFVIDKFPISRPNLTFSTLTVSNMSPEDSSIYLCSVGGMNTEAFFGQGTRLTVV.

The V and J genes are TRBV28 and TRBJ1-1; no clear D gene. The CDR3 has 16 residues. Germline-derived CDR1 and CDR2 are MDHEN and SYDVKM. The germline V and J ends were trimmed by 4 bases and 2 bases, with 17 bases remaining between them. Here the CDR3 reads CASSSSSGPGNTEAFF. The CDR3 bases are TGTGCCAGCAGTTCCTCTTCCGGACCAGGAAACACTGAAGCTTTCTTT.

In its sample, this clone was seen once. The chain couples TRBV29-1 to TRBJ1-3; D may be TRBD1 (6 bases). Per the germline V gene, CDR1 is SQVTM and CDR2 is ANQGSEA. V shed 2 bases and J shed 1 base, with 9 bases lying between them. The CDR3 covers 14 residues. The CDR3 bases are TGCAGCGTTGAATCAGGGGTGTCTGGAAACACCATATATTTT. Encoded protein: CSVESGVSGNTIYF.

CDR3 sequence (DNA): TGCGCCAGCAATTGGGGGGCGCGCACCTACGAGCAGTACTTC. Its translation is CASNWGARTYEQYF. The chain links TRBV5-1 to TRBJ2-7; possibly TRBD1 or TRBD2 for D (6 bases each). This CDR3 is built from 14 residues. Trimming left V 6 bases short and J 2 bases short, with 15 bases between. CDR1 SGHRS and CDR2 YFSETQ come from the germline V gene.

This sequence joins TRBV4-1 and TRBJ1-2, with D unclear. The CDR3 loop spans 13 amino acids. Trimming took 4 bases from V and 8 from J, leaving 14 bases between them. The germline V gene encodes CDR1 MGHRA and CDR2 YSYEKL. The CDR3 DNA reads TGCGCCAGCAGCCCTGAAAGAGCCAAAGGCTACACCTTC. Translation: CASSPERAKGYTF.

Of note for this clone: At the DNA level, this CDR3 is encoded by other sequences in the same sample as well. J is TRBJ1-2 and V is TRBV18; 9 nucleotides match TRBD1. Germline V CDR1 and CDR2: KGHSH, LQKENI. The CDR3 runs to 15 residues. The V and J ends lost 3 bases and 0 bases, in that order; junction bases with no gene match: 2. The CDR3 sequence is CASSPTGGPNYGYTF. The CDR3 region has the DNA TGTGCCAGCTCACCGACAGGGGGACCTAACTATGGCTACACCTTC.

The chain joins TRBV5-4 to TRBJ1-2; 8 bases are shared with TRBD1. Germline CDR1 SGHNT, CDR2 YYREEE (reference sequence). Trimming removed 4 bases from V and 3 bases from J; junction bases left unmatched: 11. CDR3 length equals 16 residues. CDR3 sequence (DNA): TGTGCCAGCAGCCAAGGTGTGGACAGGGCTTACTATGGCTACACCTTC. This gives the protein CASSQGVDRAYYGYTF.

The V gene is TRBV7-3, the J gene TRBJ1-1; no reliable D call. The germline gives CDR1 SGHTA, CDR2 FQGTGA. V lost 5 bases and J 0 bases, leaving 19 bases between the germline ends. CDR3 length: 17 residues. The CDR3 DNA reads as TGTGCCAGCAGCCAGGTCAGCCTACCCTTTGTGAACACTGAAGCTTTCTTT. Translating it yields CASSQVSLPFVNTEAFF.

Worth noting for this clone: Other DNA sequences of this sample code for an identical CDR3. This chain connects TRBV5-1 to TRBJ1-2, with D uncertain. Per germline, CDR1 SGHRS and CDR2 YFSETQ. The V and J ends lost 4 bases and 4 bases respectively, with 8 bases between them. The CDR3 contains 12 residues. In nucleotides, the CDR3 is TGCGCCAGCAGCCCGGACTCCTATGGCTACACCTTC. Translated: CASSPDSYGYTF. The whole variable domain, remainder taken from reference TRBV5-1 and TRBJ1-2, is KAGVTQTPRYLIKTRGQQVTLSCSPISGHRSVSWYQQTPGQGLQFLFEYFSETQRNKGNFPGRFSGRQFSNSRSEMNVSTLELGDSALYLCASSPDSYGYTFGSGTRLTVV.

The chain uses TRBV5-8 and TRBJ1-5, with a possible D match to TRBD1 (6 bases). Germline CDR1 and CDR2: SGHTS and YDEGEE. Trimming removed 5 bases from V and 7 bases from J, with 19 bases in between. The CDR3 runs 15 residues. CDR3 amino acids: CASRYTGLGGQPQHF. Written as DNA, the CDR3 is TGTGCCAGCAGGTACACAGGGCTCGGAGGGCAGCCCCAGCATTTT.

This CDR3 is CASSELGYNYGYTF. The CDR3 bases are TGTGCCAGCAGTGAGCTTGGGTACAACTATGGCTACACCTTC. The chain is built from TRBV6-1 and TRBJ1-2, with no clear D. Trimming shortened V by 3 bases and J by 2 bases, and 10 bases separated the two germline ends. The germline V gene encodes CDR1 MNHNS and CDR2 SASEGT. The CDR3 extends over 14 amino acids.

The chain has TRBV4-1 and TRBJ1-3; a possible D gene is TRBD1 (5 bases). Trimming cost V 0 bases and J 1 base, with 10 bases left between them. The CDR3 consists of 16 residues. Germline-derived CDR1 and CDR2 are MGHRA and YSYEKL. DNA for the CDR3: TGCGCCAGCAGCCAAGATCCCGGGGGGTCTGGAAACACCATATATTTT. Protein: CASSQDPGGSGNTIYF.

The chain recombines TRBV7-6 with TRBJ2-5; the D is unclear. The CDR3 contains 12 residues. CDR1 SGHVS and CDR2 FNYEAQ come from the germline V gene. Trimming took off 2 bases at V and 4 bases at J, with 5 bases between the two ends. The DNA of the CDR3 is TGTGCCAGCAGCTTAAGGCGAGAGACCCAGTACTTC. As protein: CASSLRRETQYF.